These 32 T cell receptor beta chains share one sample of origin, sequenced in a study of cytomegalovirus exposure and HLA in healthy donors. The PCR used 60 Vbeta and 13 Jbeta primers. Generated by immunoSEQ multiplex PCR, the TCRdb table keeps only in-frame clones and is missing some. The sample shows about 190,000 clones, about four fifths of them seen only once. The specimen was PBMCs. Receptor source: a male donor in good health and CMV-seronegative.

The CDR3 nucleotides read TGTGCCAGCAGCTGGTGGCGGGGGCAGCAAGAGACCCAGTACTTC. Translation: CASSWWRGQQETQYF. The gene calls are TRBV5-8 and TRBJ2-5; D might be TRBD2 (7 bases). The CDR3 runs 15 residues. Germline V gives CDR1 SGHTS, CDR2 YDEGEE. The V gene lost 3 bases and the J gene lost 2 bases, with 14 bases spanning the gap.

V usage is TRBV9 and J usage is TRBJ1-4; 9 bases are shared with TRBD1. The CDR3 is made up of 15 amino acids. The V gene's germline CDR1 is SGDLS and CDR2 YYNGEE. The V and J ends lost 0 bases and 8 bases, in that order; junction bases with no gene match: 5. In DNA form, the CDR3 reads TGTGCCAGCAGCGTAGGGACAGGGGAAGGCGAAAAACTGTTTTTT. It is translated as CASSVGTGEGEKLFF. Variable domain in full (rest from reference TRBV9 and TRBJ1-4): DSGVTQTPKHLITATGQRVTLRCSPRSGDLSVYWYQQSLDQGLQFLIQYYNGEERAKGNILERFSAQQFPDLHSELNLSSLELGDSALYFCASSVGTGEGEKLFFGSGTQLSVL.

CDR3 residues: CASSLERAGGSNEKLFF. The CDR3 nucleotides read TGCGCCAGCAGCCTTGAGAGGGCGGGGGGGTCTAATGAAAAACTGTTTTTT. The V gene is TRBV4-3, the J gene TRBJ1-4; possible D gene TRBD1, 5 bases. This CDR3 has 17 amino acids. CDR1 is LGHNA and CDR2 is YSLEER in the germline V gene. Trimming took off 4 bases at V and 3 bases at J, with 18 bases between the two ends.

This clone has a handful of counts. This chain links TRBV28 with TRBJ1-1; D is unresolved. In germline, CDR1 is MDHEN, CDR2 SYDVKM. The length of the CDR3 is 13 residues. The V end lost 3 bases, the J end lost 0 bases, and 5 bases lay between the germline ends. The CDR3 DNA follows: TGTGCCAGCAGTTTGGGCATGAACACTGAAGCTTTCTTT. Its translation is CASSLGMNTEAFF.

This clone came up once. The CDR3 sequence is CASSFWERLAGFSYNEQFF. CDR3 sequence (DNA): TGCGCCAGCAGCTTTTGGGAAAGACTAGCGGGATTCTCCTACAATGAGCAGTTCTTC. J is TRBJ2-1 and V is TRBV5-1; 11 positions agree with TRBD2. Germline V gene sequence: CDR1 SGHRS, CDR2 YFSETQ. CDR3 size: 19 residues. The V and J ends lost 2 bases and 0 bases, in that order; junction bases with no gene match: 10. Full variable domain (outside the CDR3, taken from reference TRBV5-1 and TRBJ2-1): KAGVTQTPRYLIKTRGQQVTLSCSPISGHRSVSWYQQTPGQGLQFLFEYFSETQRNKGNFPGRFSGRQFSNSRSEMNVSTLELGDSALYLCASSFWERLAGFSYNEQFFGPGTRLTVL.

V is TRBV29-1 and J is TRBJ2-1; 11 nucleotides match TRBD2. CDR1 and CDR2 (germline): SQVTM, ANQGSEA. This CDR3 contains 14 residues. Unmatched junction bases numbered 5, after V lost 8 bases and J lost 2 bases. The CDR3 bases are TGCAGCACTTTAGCGGGGGGGCCCTACAATGAGCAGTTCTTC. Amino acids: CSTLAGGPYNEQFF.

J is TRBJ2-7 and V is TRBV5-8; D is ambiguous. CDR3 length: 13 residues. CDR1 and CDR2 from the germline V gene are SGHTS and YDEGEE. Trimming stripped 4 bases from V and 6 bases from J, with 14 bases between. CDR3 DNA sequence: TGTGCCAGCAGCCGTAAGGTTTGGGCCGAGCAGTACTTC. Protein sequence: CASSRKVWAEQYF.

This chain joins TRBV27 and TRBJ2-1; D unclear. Trimming shortened V by 1 base and J by 10 bases, and 11 bases separated the two germline ends. Germline V CDR1 and CDR2: MNHEY, SMNVEV (reference sequence). The CDR3 sequence is 13 residues long. CDR3 in DNA: TGTGCCAGCAGTTTATGGGCAGATTGGGAGCAGTTCTTC. It codes for CASSLWADWEQFF.

This sequence joins TRBV4-2 and TRBJ2-3; a possible D gene is TRBD2 (5 bases). The CDR3 sequence is 15 residues long. The ends were cut back, 0 bases at V and 0 bases at J, with 7 bases in the middle. The V gene's germline CDR1 is LGHNA and CDR2 YNFKEQ. CDR3 in amino acids: CASSQDRGSTDTQYF. CDR3 sequence (DNA): TGTGCCAGCAGCCAAGATCGAGGGAGCACAGATACGCAGTATTTT.

V gene TRBV23-1 combines with J gene TRBJ2-5; 7 bases map to TRBD1. TRBV23-1 is classed as an ORF, of uncertain function. Losses at the gene ends were 3 bases for V and 5 bases for J; bases not matched to a gene: 3. This CDR3 is built from 13 residues. The CDR3 DNA sequence: TGCGCCAGCAGTCAGGACAGGTCCGAGACCCAGTACTTC. This codes for CASSQDRSETQYF.

In its sample, this clone was seen once. This chain uses TRBV2 with TRBJ1-5, with a possible D match to TRBD1 (5 bases). Germline CDR1 is SNHLY and CDR2 is FYNNEI. Trimming took 4 bases from V and 5 from J, leaving 9 bases between them. The CDR3 has 13 amino acids. CDR3 region: CASSALTDQPQHF. DNA of the CDR3: TGTGCCAGCAGTGCATTGACAGATCAGCCCCAGCATTTT.

The J gene is TRBJ2-1, the V gene TRBV29-1, with TRBD2 identical over 10 bases. J gave up 4 bases and V 6 bases, and 9 bases lay outside the gene matches. The CDR3 sequence is 15 residues long. Germline V lookup: CDR1 SQVTM, CDR2 ANQGSEA. Here the CDR3 reads CSVPSTSGRYNEQFF. In DNA, the CDR3 is TGCAGCGTCCCGTCGACTAGCGGGCGGTACAATGAGCAGTTCTTC.

This clone was counted a few times. CDR3 sequence reads: CASSLGENRGRNYGYTF. CDR3 DNA: TGCGCCAGCAGCTTGGGCGAAAACAGGGGGAGGAACTATGGCTACACCTTC. The chain couples TRBV5-1 to TRBJ1-2; 8 positions agree with TRBD1. Germline values: CDR1 SGHRS, CDR2 YFSETQ. The V segment lost 0 bases and the J segment 2 bases; nucleotides outside the gene matches: 9. This CDR3 region has 17 residues.

The V and J genes are TRBV19 and TRBJ2-1; no definite D call. Germline loops: CDR1 LNHDA, CDR2 SQIVND (reference sequence). This CDR3 has 14 amino acids. Trimming left V 3 bases short and J 4 bases short, with 10 bases between. CDR3 sequence (DNA): TGTGCCAGTAGTATGAACTACCTTTACAATGAGCAGTTCTTC. This translates into CASSMNYLYNEQFF. Based on the CDR3 plus reference TRBV19 and TRBJ2-1, the full variable domain is DGGITQSPKYLFRKEGQNVTLSCEQNLNHDAMYWYRQDPGQGLRLIYYSQIVNDFQKGDIAEGYSVSREKKESFPLTVTSAQKNPTAFYLCASSMNYLYNEQFFGPGTRLTVL.

This clone was seen more than once but under ten times. The rearrangement joins TRBV5-1 to TRBJ2-1, with a weak D call TRBD1 (6 bases). The CDR3 extends over 17 amino acids. The V and J ends lost 4 bases and 0 bases respectively, with 17 bases between them. The germline CDR1 and CDR2 sequences are SGHRS and YFSETQ. The CDR3, as DNA: TGCGCCAGCAGCCCAAACCCACAGGGTGGCTCCTACAATGAGCAGTTCTTC. Protein product: CASSPNPQGGSYNEQFF.

The chain uses TRBV4-2 and TRBJ2-1; 7 bases are shared with TRBD2. With 2 bases clipped from V and 2 bases from J, the junction kept 6 bases outside the gene matches. The CDR3 totals 16 residues. Germline V gene sequence: CDR1 LGHNA, CDR2 YNFKEQ. CDR3 region: CASSQNWGGTYNEQFF. Written as DNA, the CDR3 is TGTGCCAGCAGCCAAAATTGGGGGGGAACCTACAATGAGCAGTTCTTC.

The gene calls are TRBV11-3 and TRBJ2-3; tentatively, D is TRBD2 (6 bases). V was pared by 1 base and J by 4 bases, with 6 bases between. Per germline, CDR1 SGHNT and CDR2 YENEEA. The CDR3 totals 13 residues. The CDR3: CASSLAGADTQYF. The CDR3 DNA follows: TGTGCCAGCAGCTTAGCGGGGGCAGATACGCAGTATTTT.

The genes are TRBV27 and TRBJ2-5; 12 bases match TRBD2. The CDR3 has 16 residues. Trimming took 4 bases from V and 7 from J; bases not matched to a gene: 10. The germline V gene encodes CDR1 MNHEY and CDR2 SMNVEV (reference sequence). Here the CDR3 reads CASSSQTSGGPGTQYF. In nucleotides, the CDR3 is TGTGCCAGCAGTTCCCAGACTAGCGGGGGCCCGGGGACCCAGTACTTC.

The chain recombines TRBV6-6 with TRBJ2-6; tentatively, D is TRBD2 (6 bases). Per germline, CDR1 MNHNY and CDR2 SVGAGI (reference sequence). The CDR3 contains 14 residues. With 6 bases removed from V and 2 bases from J, the gap between germline ends came to 8 bases. CDR3 protein: CASSGGPGANVLTF. CDR3 nucleotides: TGTGCCAGCAGCGGGGGACCTGGGGCCAACGTCCTGACTTTC.

The sample holds one count of this clone. This rearrangement joins TRBV7-2 to TRBJ2-5, with TRBD2 matching over 7 bases. Germline V gives CDR1 SGHTA, CDR2 FQGNSA. CDR3 length: 16 residues. The trim removed 2 bases at V and 4 bases at J, leaving 10 bases unmatched. CDR3 coding DNA: TGTGCCAGCAGCTTAAGCCGTCCGGGCGGGGGAGAGACCCAGTACTTC. It translates to CASSLSRPGGGETQYF.

This rearrangement joins TRBV2 to TRBJ2-2; TRBD2 aligns across 13 bases. This CDR3 spans 19 amino acids. Germline loops: CDR1 SNHLY, CDR2 FYNNEI. J gave up 0 bases and V 6 bases, and 10 bases lay outside the gene matches. The chain's CDR3 is CASSRGLAGDLTNTGELFF. CDR3 coding DNA: TGTGCCAGCAGCCGCGGACTAGCGGGGGACCTAACGAACACCGGGGAGCTGTTTTTT.

The chain combines TRBV30 with TRBJ1-4, with 10 bases that match TRBD1. Germline CDR1 is GTSNPN and CDR2 is SVGIG (reference sequence). Germline trimming cut 0 bases from V and 0 bases from J; bases unmatched to any gene: 16. The CDR3 loop spans 21 amino acids. Here the CDR3 DNA reads TGTGCCTGGAGTGTAATGAGATCATGGGGACAGGGGACCTCAACTAATGAAAAACTGTTTTTT. The encoded protein is CAWSVMRSWGQGTSTNEKLFF.

This sequence joins TRBV7-8 and TRBJ2-2, with 8 bases lining up with TRBD1. This CDR3 has 15 amino acids. Trimming removed 5 bases from V and 8 bases from J; junction bases left unmatched: 10. Germline values: CDR1 SGHVS, CDR2 FQNEAQ. The CDR3 DNA reads TGTGCCAGCAGCGCCCGGACAGGGAGGAAAGGGGAGCTGTTTTTT. Its translation is CASSARTGRKGELFF.

J is TRBJ2-5 and V is TRBV19; D remains ambiguous. The ends were cut back, 8 bases at V and 5 bases at J, with 12 bases in the middle. The CDR3 extends over 12 amino acids. Germline V lookup: CDR1 LNHDA, CDR2 SQIVND (reference sequence). This chain's CDR3 is CASEDAEETQYF. The CDR3 coding sequence is TGTGCCAGTGAAGACGCGGAGGAGACCCAGTACTTC. Drawing the rest from reference TRBV19 and TRBJ2-5, the complete variable domain is DGGITQSPKYLFRKEGQNVTLSCEQNLNHDAMYWYRQDPGQGLRLIYYSQIVNDFQKGDIAEGYSVSREKKESFPLTVTSAQKNPTAFYLCASEDAEETQYFGPGTRLLVL.

This rearrangement joins TRBV28 to TRBJ2-7, with TRBD2 as a possible D gene (5 bases). The CDR3 spans 15 residues. Trimming shortened V by 5 bases and J by 3 bases, and 17 bases separated the two germline ends. Germline-derived CDR1 and CDR2 are MDHEN and SYDVKM. The CDR3 sequence is CASSPTGGPIYEQYF. The CDR3, as DNA: TGTGCCAGCAGTCCTACCGGCGGGCCGATCTACGAGCAGTACTTC.

V and J are TRBV4-1 and TRBJ2-3; TRBD2 matches at 7 bases. Germline-derived CDR1 and CDR2 are MGHRA and YSYEKL. The V segment lost 1 base and the J segment 3 bases; nucleotides outside the gene matches: 10. The CDR3 consists of 17 residues. The CDR3 is CASSQAGAGVGTDTQYF. CDR3 bases: TGCGCCAGCAGCCAAGCGGGCGCGGGAGTCGGTACAGATACGCAGTATTTT.

The CDR3 nucleotides read TGTGCCAGCAGGTCCGCCGGGGAGCTGTTTTTT. Amino acid sequence: CASRSAGELFF. The gene calls are TRBV7-9 and TRBJ2-2; D is undetermined. Between the trimmed V and J ends, which lost 6 bases and 6 bases, there was a span of 5 bases. Germline V gene sequence: CDR1 SEHNR, CDR2 FQNEAQ (reference sequence). This CDR3 spans 11 amino acids.

This clone appeared a few times. This rearrangement joins TRBV19 to TRBJ1-1, with D perhaps matching TRBD1 (6 bases). Germline V lookup: CDR1 LNHDA, CDR2 SQIVND (reference sequence). V lost 4 bases and J lost 1, with 13 bases in between. The length of the CDR3 is 15 residues. CDR3 region: CASSKKTGSNTEAFF. Written as DNA, the CDR3 is TGTGCCAGTAGTAAAAAGACAGGATCGAACACTGAAGCTTTCTTT.

The V and J genes are TRBV2 and TRBJ2-5; 8 bases align to TRBD1. The CDR3 totals 16 residues. V lost 4 bases to trimming and J lost 11 bases; unmatched junction nucleotides: 18. Germline CDR1 and CDR2: SNHLY and FYNNEI. The chain's CDR3 is CASSVSGGEASGEQYF. The DNA of the CDR3 is TGTGCCAGCAGTGTTTCAGGGGGCGAAGCTTCAGGGGAGCAGTACTTC.

This clone was seen just once. The CDR3 sequence is CASSLRQGPIIEAFF. Here the CDR3 DNA reads TGTGCCAGCAGTTTAAGGCAGGGCCCGATTATAGAAGCTTTCTTT. The chain joins TRBV27 to TRBJ1-1; D may be TRBD1 (5 bases). From germline, CDR1 is MNHEY and CDR2 SMNVEV (reference sequence). This CDR3 region has 15 residues. Trimming left V 2 bases short and J 8 bases short, with 18 bases between.

The gene calls are TRBV21-1 and TRBJ1-2. TRBV21-1 constitutes a pseudogene. This CDR3 spans 18 amino acids. The CDR3: CASSNRGGTSDVNYGYTF. CDR3 sequence (DNA): TGTGCCAGCAGCAATAGGGGGGGCACGAGCGATGTTAACTATGGCTACACCTTC.

CDR3: CASSSPTGLGNQPQHF. The CDR3, as DNA: TGTGCCAGCAGTTCACCGACAGGGCTCGGCAATCAGCCCCAGCATTTT. V and J are TRBV28 and TRBJ1-5; 7 bases map to TRBD1. This CDR3 is 16 amino acids long. V dropped 4 bases and J dropped 2; count of bases not matched to a gene: 8. The germline V gene has CDR1 MDHEN and CDR2 SYDVKM.